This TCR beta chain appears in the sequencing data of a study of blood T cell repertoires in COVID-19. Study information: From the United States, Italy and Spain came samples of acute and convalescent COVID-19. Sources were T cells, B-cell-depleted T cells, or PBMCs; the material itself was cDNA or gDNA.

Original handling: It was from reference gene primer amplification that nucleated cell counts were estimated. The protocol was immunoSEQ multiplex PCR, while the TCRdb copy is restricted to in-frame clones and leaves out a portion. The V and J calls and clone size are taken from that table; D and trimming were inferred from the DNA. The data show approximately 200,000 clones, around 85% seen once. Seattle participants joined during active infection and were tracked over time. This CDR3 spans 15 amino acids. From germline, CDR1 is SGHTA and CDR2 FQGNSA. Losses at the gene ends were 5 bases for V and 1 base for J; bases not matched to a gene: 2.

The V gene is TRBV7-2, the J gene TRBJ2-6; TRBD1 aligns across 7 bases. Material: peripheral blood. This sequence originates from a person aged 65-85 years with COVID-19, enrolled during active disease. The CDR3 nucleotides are TGTGCCAGCAGCCCACAGGGGTCTGGGGCCAACGTCCTGACTTTC. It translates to CASSPQGSGANVLTF. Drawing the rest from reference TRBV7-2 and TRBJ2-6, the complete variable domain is GAGVSQSPSNKVTEKGKDVELRCDPISGHTALYWYRQSLGQGLEFLIYFQGNSAPDKSGLPSDRFSAERTGGSVSTLTIQRTQQEDSAVYLCASSPQGSGANVLTFGAGSRLTVL.